This T cell receptor (beta chain) was identified during a study of blood T cell repertoires in COVID-19. Overall study: In each case, the material was cDNA or gDNA derived from T cells, B-cell-depleted T cells, or PBMCs.

In Seattle, patients joined the study during active infection and were tracked longitudinally. In the original workflow: Cell counts per sample came from amplifying reference gene primers. This table comes from immunoSEQ multiplex PCR, and its TCRdb copy is limited to in-frame clones, with some not included. V and J calls and clone size are copied from that table; D and trimming were computed from the DNA. The sample consists of some 160,000 clones, roughly 86% of them appearing once. Looked up from germline, CDR1 is LNHDA and CDR2 is SQIVND (reference sequence). J was trimmed by 2 bases and V by 0 bases; bases with no gene match: 4. The CDR3 runs 16 residues.

The sample taken for sequencing was peripheral blood. This rearrangement joins TRBV19 to TRBJ1-5, with TRBD1 matching over 7 bases. The sequence was obtained from a woman of 80 years or more with COVID-19, enrolled during active disease. The CDR3 nucleotides are TGTGCCAGTAGTATAGAAGGAGGGGGCCGCAATCAGCCCCAGCATTTT. This gives the protein CASSIEGGGRNQPQHF.